This TCR beta chain was sequenced during a study of blood T cells in healthy people across ages. A single count supports this clonotype. The CDR3 spans 16 residues. The ends were cut back, 3 bases at V and 0 bases at J, with 15 bases in the middle. Looked up from germline, CDR1 is DFQATT and CDR2 is SNEGSKA (reference sequence). The use of a sample-barcoded 5' primer and a J-beta primer mix characterized a second PCR of 7 to 11 cycles. TCRdb re-called the 5' RACE reads through MiXCR, storing one row per CDR3 protein. The table shows roughly 560,000 distinct CDR3 sequences, with less than 25% occurring only once. This sample was shared with a second study, whose subject was T cells of mothers and their children. This second study says: The cDNA synthesis received all extracted RNA, at approximately 1.5 ug per 15 ul.

The sequenced material came from blood. This receptor was identified in a boy aged 5-17 years in good health. The chain employs TRBV20-1 and TRBJ2-1, with D perhaps matching TRBD2 (5 bases). This CDR3 reads CSASLFGESSYNEQFF. In DNA form, the CDR3 reads TGCAGTGCTAGTCTCTTTGGGGAGAGCTCCTACAATGAGCAGTTCTTC.